This T cell receptor (beta chain) was sequenced for a study of OX40 agonist ivuxolimab in advanced cancers. Concerning the study at large: The costimulatory receptor OX40 (CD134) was targeted by ivuxolimab, a fully human IgG2 agonistic monoclonal antibody. The paper reports the monotherapy dose-escalation portion (N ≈ 50 patients) of the phase I ivuxolimab trial. Of the roughly 54 patients in dose escalation, 19 had hepatocellular carcinoma, some 15 had melanoma, 9 had renal cell carcinoma and 9 had head and neck cancer. Prior anti-PD-1, anti-PD-L1 or anti-CTLA-4 therapy was permitted, and 35% to 40% of dose-escalation patients had received checkpoint inhibitors. The point of sequencing TCRbeta in the periphery was to test whether ivuxolimab changed TCR sequence diversity and drove clonal T-cell expansion. Partial responses occurred in three dose-escalation patients, of whom one had hepatocellular carcinoma and two had cutaneous melanoma. A male proportion of roughly 80% and a mean age of approximately 58 years, ranging from roughly 20 to 80, were recorded for the dose-escalation cohort. Intravenous ivuxolimab was administered to patients every 2 weeks at six dose levels: 0.01, 0.1, 0.3, 1.5, 3 and 10 mg/kg. The full study reports these points: Antigen specificity was not determined for the clonally expanded peripheral T cells. After ivuxolimab, expanded clones were on average more numerous among CD8+ T cells than among CD4+ T cells. Low levels of normalized T-cell clonal expansion were also seen in some nonresponding patients. At doses of 0.1 to 3.0 mg/kg, clonal expansion of both CD4+ and CD8+ T cells in blood was seen between baseline and week 6. In the 0.1-3.0 mg/kg groups, partial responders had among the lowest normalized peripheral clonal expansion, particularly in CD8+ T cells.

Taken from the germline V gene (reference sequence), the CDR1 and CDR2 loops are MNHEY and SMNVEV. V is pruned by 5 bases and J by 7 bases, leaving 10 bases of the junction without a gene match. The CDR3 sequence holds 15 residues, the cysteine and phenylalanine included. Just the 45-base CDR3 DNA is kept, in frame starting at base 1. The trial excluded patients who had a history of autoimmune disease or who were on systemic immunosuppression. Peripheral blood for TCR sequencing was collected from all dose cohorts at baseline, on cycle 4 day 1, and on cycle 7 day 1. The samples were drawn from a first-in-human, open-label, multicenter phase I dose-escalation trial of ivuxolimab. Adults with locally advanced or metastatic head and neck squamous cell, hepatocellular, melanoma or renal cell carcinoma were enrolled in the trial. Before TCR sequencing, CD4+ T cells and CD8+ T cells were sorted from peripheral blood as separate populations.

To note about this clone: The target of this receptor is not known. No per-base quality is available; no much larger clone lies one base away.

Genomic DNA was isolated from the sorted cells so that the TCRbeta CDR3 region could be sequenced. The immunoSEQ Assay was used to sequence the TCRbeta CDR3 regions. Held by TCRdb, this immuneACCESS table contains in-frame sequences only and omits some clones. Under half of the omission traces to an unresolved V gene where checked; the cause of the rest is unknown. The sample table lists tens of thousands of clones, about four fifths of them with a count of one. The ten biggest clones cover 0.95% to 1.5% of the sample. Sequenced material: CD4+ or CD8+ T cells sorted from blood, taken in a trial of the OX40 agonist ivuxolimab. The V gene is TRBV27 and the J gene is TRBJ2-1, with TRBD1 matching 8 junction bases. The receptor was derived from an adult with an advanced solid tumor such as melanoma, head and neck, liver or kidney cancer. The CDR3 amino acid sequence is: CASSVAGTGHNEQFF. The bases are TGTGCCAGCAGTGTTGCAGGGACAGGCCATAATGAGCAGTTCTTC.